Only a few counts were recorded for the clone carrying this T cell receptor (beta chain). This entry is derived from a study of blood T cell repertoires in COVID-19. Study-wide background: Italy, Spain and the United States were the sources of the convalescent and acute COVID-19 samples.

Profiled with immunoSEQ multiplex PCR; TCRdb holds only in-frame clones, not every one. The data show more than 85,000 clones, with around 80% seen just once and around 4% held by the top ten. The CDR3 sequence is 18 residues long. Per germline, CDR1 LNHDA and CDR2 SQIVND (reference sequence). V was shortened by 3 bases and J by 0 bases, with 20 bases between the two germline ends. The V call is TRBV19, the J call TRBJ1-1; a possible D gene is TRBD1 (5 bases). What was sequenced was peripheral blood. The clonotype comes from a human donor in a cohort sampled during active or convalescent COVID-19. CDR3 coding DNA: TGTGCCAGTAGTATGAGGGTACGGGGGAGAGGATTGAACACTGAAGCTTTCTTT. As protein: CASSMRVRGRGLNTEAFF.